Sequencing of this T cell receptor beta chain was carried out in a study of CD8 T cells in ankylosing spondylitis. Quantitative molecular-barcoded 5'-RACE generated the TCR beta libraries. MiXCR, run by TCRdb on the 5' RACE reads, gives a single entry per CDR3 protein. Here the sample spans about 200,000 distinct CDR3 sequences, roughly 24% being singletons. General study findings and limits: Clones tied to disease were said to be significantly enriched in matched ankylosing spondylitis synovial fluid. Within peripheral blood, clones linked to disease were CD8+ and relatively rare.

The table lists this clonotype with many counts. Its antigen is currently unknown. Sequencing was carried out using blood, either unsorted or a sorted T cell fraction (not recorded which). The TCR was taken from a male donor with ankylosing spondylitis or in good health (not recorded which).

CDR3 residues: CASSLGAGDFSYNEQFF. CDR3 bases: TGTGCCAGCAGCTTAGGAGCGGGAGATTTCTCCTACAATGAGCAGTTCTTC. The V gene is TRBV7-8, the J gene TRBJ2-1; TRBD2 matches at 8 bases. Germline CDR1 reads SGHVS; CDR2 reads FQNEAQ. This CDR3 is 17 amino acids long. The V segment lost 1 base and the J segment 0 bases; nucleotides outside the gene matches: 5.